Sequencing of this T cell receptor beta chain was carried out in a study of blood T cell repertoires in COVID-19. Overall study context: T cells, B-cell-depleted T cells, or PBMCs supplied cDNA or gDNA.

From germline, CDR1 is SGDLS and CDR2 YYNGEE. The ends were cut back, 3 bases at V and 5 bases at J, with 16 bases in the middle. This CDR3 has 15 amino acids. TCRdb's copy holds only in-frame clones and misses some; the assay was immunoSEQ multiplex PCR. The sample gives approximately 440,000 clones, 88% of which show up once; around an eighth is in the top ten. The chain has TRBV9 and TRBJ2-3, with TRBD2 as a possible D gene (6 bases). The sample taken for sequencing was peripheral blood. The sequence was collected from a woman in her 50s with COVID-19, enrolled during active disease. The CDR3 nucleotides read TGTGCCAGCAGCGCCTCGGGACTGGCCAGAGATACGCAGTATTTT. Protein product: CASSASGLARDTQYF.